Reported below is one T cell receptor (beta chain). V lost 3 bases, J lost 4 bases, and 8 bases lay in between. The CDR3 sequence is 12 residues long. From germline, CDR1 is SGHDT and CDR2 YYEEEE. In the original workflow: Estimation of nucleated cell counts was performed using reference gene primer amplification. Libraries were prepared by immunoSEQ multiplex PCR; TCRdb keeps only in-frame clonotypes and omits some of them. V, J and clone size reflect that table, while D and trimming were determined from the DNA. The sample has 200,000 to 300,000 clones; around nine tenths are singletons. The data derive from a study of blood T cell repertoires in COVID-19. Study information: Samples taken during acute and convalescent COVID-19 were collected in the United States, Italy and Spain. Sample material is recorded as cDNA or gDNA derived from T cells, B-cell-depleted T cells, or PBMCs.

Sequencing was performed on peripheral blood. The chain joins TRBV5-6 to TRBJ2-7, with TRBD2 as a possible D gene (5 bases). This TCR came from a man between 35 and 55 years old who had recovered from COVID-19. CDR3 bases: TGTGCCAGCAGCTCTCGACTATACGAGCAGTACTTC. It codes for CASSSRLYEQYF.